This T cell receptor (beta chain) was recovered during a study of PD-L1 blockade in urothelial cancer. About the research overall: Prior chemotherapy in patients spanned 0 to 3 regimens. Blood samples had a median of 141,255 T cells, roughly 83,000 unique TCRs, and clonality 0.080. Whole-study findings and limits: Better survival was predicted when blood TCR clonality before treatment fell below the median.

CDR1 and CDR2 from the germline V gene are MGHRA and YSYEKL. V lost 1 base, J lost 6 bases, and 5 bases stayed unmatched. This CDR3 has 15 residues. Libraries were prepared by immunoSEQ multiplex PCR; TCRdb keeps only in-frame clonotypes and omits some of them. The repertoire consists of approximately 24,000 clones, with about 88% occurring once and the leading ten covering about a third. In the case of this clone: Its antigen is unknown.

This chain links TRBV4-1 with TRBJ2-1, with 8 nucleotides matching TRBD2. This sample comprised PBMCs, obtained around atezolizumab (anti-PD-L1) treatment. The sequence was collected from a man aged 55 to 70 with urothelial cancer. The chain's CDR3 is CASSQGWGLVNEQFF. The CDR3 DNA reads TGCGCCAGCAGCCAAGGTTGGGGACTAGTCAATGAGCAGTTCTTC.